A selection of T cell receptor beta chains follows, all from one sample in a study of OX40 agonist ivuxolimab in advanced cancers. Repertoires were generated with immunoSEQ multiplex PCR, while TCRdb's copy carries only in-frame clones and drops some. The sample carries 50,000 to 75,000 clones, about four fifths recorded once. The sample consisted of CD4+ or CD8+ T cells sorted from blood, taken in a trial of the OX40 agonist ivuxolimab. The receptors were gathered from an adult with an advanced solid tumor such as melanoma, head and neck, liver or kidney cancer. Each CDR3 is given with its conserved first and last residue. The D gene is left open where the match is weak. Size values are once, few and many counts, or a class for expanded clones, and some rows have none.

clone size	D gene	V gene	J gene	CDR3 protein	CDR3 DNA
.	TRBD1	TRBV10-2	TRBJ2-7	CASTNGQGAYEQYF	TGCGCCAGCACTAACGGACAGGGGGCCTACGAGCAGTACTTC
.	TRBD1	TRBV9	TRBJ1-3	CASSPRQGPSSGNTIYF	TGTGCCAGCAGCCCTAGACAGGGGCCTTCCTCTGGAAACACCATATATTTT
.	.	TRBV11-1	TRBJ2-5	CASSDPPGLETQYF	TGTGCCAGCAGCGACCCTCCGGGGTTGGAGACCCAGTACTTC
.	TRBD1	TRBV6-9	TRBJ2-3	CASSSLLRQGTTQYF	TGTGCCAGCAGTTCCCTTCTTCGACAGGGCACTACGCAGTATTTT
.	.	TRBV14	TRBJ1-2	CASSQVGEGYYGYTF	TGTGCCAGCAGCCAAGTAGGGGAAGGTTACTATGGCTACACCTTC
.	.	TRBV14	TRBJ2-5	CASSQWAKQETQYF	TGTGCCAGCAGCCAGTGGGCGAAACAAGAGACCCAGTACTTC
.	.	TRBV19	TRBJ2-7	CASSIELLGEEQYF	TGTGCCAGTAGTATAGAGTTGCTGGGTGAGGAGCAGTACTTC
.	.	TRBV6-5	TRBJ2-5	CASGGLATQETQYF	TGTGCCAGCGGGGGGCTAGCGACCCAAGAGACCCAGTACTTC
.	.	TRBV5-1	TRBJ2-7	CASHETGSYEQYF	TGCGCCAGCCATGAGACAGGATCCTACGAGCAGTACTTC
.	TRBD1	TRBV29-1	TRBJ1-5	CSVAGQEDQPQHF	TGCAGCGTTGCGGGACAGGAAGATCAGCCCCAGCATTTT
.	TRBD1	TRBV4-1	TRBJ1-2	CASSHKGDRGTEIYGYTF	TGCGCCAGCAGCCATAAAGGGGACAGGGGGACGGAAATATATGGCTACACCTTC
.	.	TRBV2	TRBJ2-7	CASSDGRAPYEQYF	TGTGCCAGCAGTGACGGGCGGGCGCCCTACGAGCAGTACTTC
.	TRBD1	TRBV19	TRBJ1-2	CASSINSGGYGYTF	TGTGCCAGTAGTATCAATTCAGGGGGCTATGGCTACACCTTC
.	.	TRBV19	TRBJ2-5	CASMRSDQETQYF	TGTGCCAGTATGAGGTCTGATCAAGAGACCCAGTACTTC
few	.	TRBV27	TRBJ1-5	CASSYRYSNQPQHF	TGTGCCAGCAGTTATAGATATAGCAATCAGCCCCAGCATTTT
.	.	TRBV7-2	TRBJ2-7	CASSLSLPGGEQYF	TGTGCCAGCAGCTTATCTCTCCCTGGGGGTGAGCAGTACTTC
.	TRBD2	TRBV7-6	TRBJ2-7	CASSRGGSSYEQYF	TGTGCCAGCAGCAGGGGAGGGAGCTCCTACGAGCAGTACTTC
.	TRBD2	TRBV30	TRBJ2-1	CAWRSLAGDLNEQFF	TGTGCCTGGAGGTCCCTGGCGGGAGACCTCAATGAGCAGTTCTTC
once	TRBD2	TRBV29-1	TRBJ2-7	CSANSGSRDEQYF	TGCAGCGCGAATAGCGGGAGCCGCGACGAGCAGTACTTC
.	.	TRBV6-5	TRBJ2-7	CASSHGATEPYEQYF	TGTGCCAGCAGTCACGGGGCGACAGAACCCTACGAGCAGTACTTC
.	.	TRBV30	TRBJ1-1	CAYSGDSNTEAFF	TGTGCCTACTCCGGGGATAGCAACACTGAAGCTTTCTTT
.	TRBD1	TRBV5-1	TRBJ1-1	CASSWGQGSEAFF	TGCGCCAGCAGCTGGGGACAGGGGTCTGAAGCTTTCTTT